The clone carrying this T cell receptor beta chain is deemed medium-sized. This sample was taken from a study of prognosis after radiotherapy for stage I lung cancer. Turning to the study itself: SBRT radiotherapy used 3 to 5 fractions and a biologically effective dose of at least 100 Gy.

Amplification of TCR beta CDR3 from genomic DNA used two-round multiplex PCR. TRBV and TRBJ genes each had their own specific primers in first-round PCR. TCRdb re-analysed the multiplex PCR reads in MiXCR, keeping a single row per CDR3 protein. The repertoire consists of around 30,000 distinct CDR3 sequences, with less than 40% occurring once and the leading ten covering around 16%. Blood, six milliliters, was collected at each of two time points. V dropped 4 bases and J dropped 7 bases, with 14 bases sitting between them. The germline gives CDR1 MDHEN, CDR2 SYDVKM. The CDR3 loop spans 14 amino acids.

The chain is built from TRBV28 and TRBJ1-3; possible D gene TRBD1, 6 bases. Source: PBMCs, taken before or after stereotactic body radiation therapy (not recorded which). This clonotype was sampled from a donor over 45 with non-small cell lung cancer. The CDR3 reads CASSWTEGRNTIYF. The CDR3 DNA reads as TGTGCCAGCAGTTGGACAGAGGGTAGGAACACCATATATTTT.